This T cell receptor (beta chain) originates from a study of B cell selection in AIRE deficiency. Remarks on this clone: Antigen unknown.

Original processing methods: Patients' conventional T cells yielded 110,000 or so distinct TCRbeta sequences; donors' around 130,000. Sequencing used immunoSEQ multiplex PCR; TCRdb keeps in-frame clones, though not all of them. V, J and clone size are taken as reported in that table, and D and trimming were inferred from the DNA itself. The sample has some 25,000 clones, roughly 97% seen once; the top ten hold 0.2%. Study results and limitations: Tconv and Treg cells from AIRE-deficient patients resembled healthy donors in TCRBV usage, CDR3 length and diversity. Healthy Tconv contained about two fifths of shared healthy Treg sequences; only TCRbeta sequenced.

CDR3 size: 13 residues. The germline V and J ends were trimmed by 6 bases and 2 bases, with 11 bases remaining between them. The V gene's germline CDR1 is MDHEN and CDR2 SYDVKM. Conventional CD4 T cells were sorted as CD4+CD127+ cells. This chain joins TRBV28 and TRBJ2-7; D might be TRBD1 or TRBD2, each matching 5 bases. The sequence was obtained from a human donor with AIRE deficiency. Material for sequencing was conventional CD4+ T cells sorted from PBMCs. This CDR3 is CASSYGATYEQYF. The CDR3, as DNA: TGTGCCAGCAGCTACGGGGCAACCTACGAGCAGTACTTC.